A selection of T cell receptor beta chains follows, all from one sample in a study of shared clonotypes between healthy human individuals. Only in-frame clones appear in the TCRdb table, and some are missing; sequencing was by immunoSEQ multiplex PCR. The table records some 1.1 million clones, approximately 80% of them present only once. Material: memory CD4+ T cells from PBMCs. These TCRs come from a man aged 18 to 30 in good health. Some clones in this sample may be carry-over from other donors' samples. CDR3s include the opening cysteine and the closing phenylalanine or tryptophan. Fields, in order: J gene, D gene, clone size, V gene, CDR3 length, CDR3 protein, CDR3 DNA. The D gene is left open where the match is weak. Clone size is not always given. Where it is, it says once, few, many or a class for expanded clones.

>TRBJ1-5|TRBD1|-|TRBV27|15
CASSLSTTGTGPQHF
TGTGCCAGCAGTTTATCTACGACCGGGACAGGGCCCCAGCATTTT
>TRBJ2-1|-|once|TRBV5-1|15
CASSLEAYSYNEQFF
TGCGCCAGCAGCTTGGAAGCTTACTCCTACAATGAGCAGTTCTTC
>TRBJ2-7|TRBD1|-|TRBV2|14
CASSGQGMRYEQYF
TGTGCCAGCAGTGGACAGGGTATGCGGTACGAGCAGTACTTC
>TRBJ2-5|-|-|TRBV6-1|15
CASSERGRERETQYF
TGTGCCAGCAGTGAAAGGGGGCGGGAGAGGGAGACCCAGTACTTC
>TRBJ2-5|TRBD2|-|TRBV7-2|16
CASSFGMTSGQETQYF
TGTGCCAGCAGCTTCGGTATGACTAGCGGCCAAGAGACCCAGTACTTC
>TRBJ1-1|-|-|TRBV9|13
CASSAGLATEAFF
TGTGCCAGCAGCGCAGGGTTAGCCACTGAAGCTTTCTTT
>TRBJ1-2|-|-|TRBV6-5|13
CASTSHPTYGYTF
TGTGCCAGTACCTCTCACCCGACCTATGGCTACACCTTC
>TRBJ2-3|-|many|TRBV4-3|14
CASSSRASTDTQYF
TGCGCCAGCAGCTCTCGTGCTAGCACAGATACGCAGTATTTT
>TRBJ2-1|-|many|TRBV5-6|13
CASSLGAYNEQFF
TGTGCCAGCAGCTTGGGTGCCTACAATGAGCAGTTCTTC
>TRBJ1-4|-|-|TRBV1|22
CTSSQPTPWGNEATATNEKLFF
TGCACCAGCAGCCAACCCACCCCATGGGGCAATGAGGCGACAGCAACTAATGAAAAACTGTTTTTT
>TRBJ2-7|TRBD1|-|TRBV7-2|15
CASSSTGTGTYEQYF
TGTGCCAGCAGCTCCACCGGGACAGGGACCTACGAGCAGTACTTC
>TRBJ1-2|TRBD1|-|TRBV7-2|14
CASSNTLQGLGYTF
TGTGCCAGCAGTAACACGTTACAGGGGCTTGGCTACACCTTC
>TRBJ1-1|-|-|TRBV2|16
CASSEIIGTSNTEAFF
TGTGCCAGCAGTGAAATTATAGGGACATCTAACACTGAAGCTTTCTTT
>TRBJ2-3|TRBD1|-|TRBV9|15
CASSERQGSTDTQYF
TGTGCCAGCAGCGAGAGACAGGGAAGCACAGATACGCAGTATTTT
>TRBJ2-7|TRBD1|once|TRBV7-9|15
CASSRTGIISYEQYF
TGTGCCAGCAGCCGGACAGGCATAATCTCCTACGAGCAGTACTTC
>TRBJ2-5|-|-|TRBV15|16
CATSKASGRGQETQYF
TGTGCCACCAGCAAAGCTTCAGGGAGAGGCCAAGAGACCCAGTACTTC
>TRBJ2-1|-|-|TRBV7-2|15
CASSLPGSSYNEQFF
TGTGCCAGCAGCTTACCTGGGAGCTCCTACAATGAGCAGTTCTTC
>TRBJ2-6|-|-|TRBV19|16
CASSKRTSSGANVLTF
TGTGCCAGTAGTAAACGGACATCCTCTGGGGCCAACGTCCTGACTTTC
>TRBJ2-2|-|-|TRBV28|14
CASRKQGRGGELFF
TGTGCCAGCAGGAAACAGGGCCGTGGCGGGGAGCTGTTTTTT
>TRBJ2-1|-|once|TRBV14|16
CASSQEWTLDYNEQFF
TGTGCCAGCAGCCAAGAATGGACGCTGGACTACAATGAGCAGTTCTTC
>TRBJ2-3|TRBD2|-|TRBV29-1|16
CSAHGLAAFSTDTQYF
TGCAGCGCCCACGGGCTAGCGGCATTTAGCACAGATACGCAGTATTTT
>TRBJ2-5|-|-|TRBV7-2|15
CANLRAPGALETQYF
TGTGCCAACCTTAGGGCACCGGGGGCCCTAGAGACCCAGTACTTC
>TRBJ1-3|-|-|TRBV19|13
CASKISSGNTIYF
TGTGCCAGTAAGATAAGTTCCGGAAACACCATATATTTT
>TRBJ2-2|TRBD1|-|TRBV29-1|13
CSVQGARGGELFF
TGCAGCGTACAGGGGGCGAGGGGCGGGGAGCTGTTTTTT
>TRBJ1-4|TRBD1|-|TRBV29-1|12
CSVAGQDEKLFF
TGCAGCGTTGCGGGACAGGATGAAAAACTGTTTTTT
>TRBJ2-2|TRBD1|-|TRBV5-1|16
CASSFYYRGQAGELFF
TGCGCCAGCAGCTTCTACTACAGGGGGCAGGCCGGGGAGCTGTTTTTT
>TRBJ2-2|-|-|TRBV5-1|14
CASRGQAVVGELFF
TGCGCCAGCAGGGGCCAGGCTGTTGTCGGGGAGCTGTTTTTT
>TRBJ2-5|-|-|TRBV5-4|14
CASSFMGLAETQYF
TGTGCCAGCAGCTTTATGGGGCTGGCAGAGACCCAGTACTTC
>TRBJ2-5|-|once|TRBV5-4|15
CASSLGGVRQETQYF
TGTGCCAGCAGCTTAGGGGGGGTTAGACAAGAGACCCAGTACTTC
>TRBJ1-5|-|-|TRBV7-2|15
CASSLDITPRQPQHF
TGTGCCAGCAGCTTAGACATTACTCCGCGACAGCCCCAGCATTTT
>TRBJ1-1|-|-|TRBV30|13
CAWTPGVGTEAFF
TGTGCCTGGACGCCGGGGGTGGGGACTGAAGCTTTCTTT
>TRBJ2-5|-|once|TRBV27|15
CASRRAQGRQETQYF
TGTGCCAGCAGAAGGGCCCAGGGGCGTCAAGAGACCCAGTACTTC
>TRBJ1-2|-|-|TRBV11-1|13
CASSLTQGRGYTF
TGTGCCAGCAGCTTGACCCAGGGCCGTGGCTACACCTTC
>TRBJ2-1|-|-|TRBV4-3|17
CASSQDSIKQGGNEQFF
TGCGCCAGCAGCCAAGATTCCATAAAACAGGGGGGGAATGAGCAGTTCTTC
>TRBJ1-5|-|-|TRBV7-8|13
CASSLVVLQPQHF
TGTGCCAGCAGCTTAGTTGTCCTGCAGCCCCAGCATTTT